This TCR beta chain comes out of a study of T cell repertoires in cytomegalovirus infection. Turning to the study itself: Shared public TCR beta signatures pointed to both CMV infection and a matching HLA type. General study results and limits: Accumulated public TCR beta family frequency recognized individuals carrying CMV together with the relevant HLA. What dominated the ex vivo response were HLA-C-restricted CMV-specific TCR beta clonotypes.

Only a few counts were recorded for this clonotype. The antigen is unknown. After removal of 3 bases from V and 5 bases from J, the junction contained 8 bases not matched to a gene. The CDR3 has 18 residues. Germline V gene data show CDR1 as KGHDR and CDR2 as SFDVKD. A single record per CDR3 protein comes from TCRdb applying MiXCR to the reads. The sample includes hundreds of thousands of distinct CDR3 sequences, 15% to 20% of them seen just once. The source material was PBMCs. The chain uses TRBV24-1 and TRBJ2-1; 14 bases map to TRBD2. This clonotype was sampled from a human donor in good health (CMV status not recorded). Some clones in this sample may be carry-over from other donors' samples. Here the CDR3 reads CATSDHRLAGGRDNEQFF. Written as DNA, the CDR3 is TGTGCCACCAGTGATCATAGACTAGCGGGGGGGCGCGACAATGAGCAGTTCTTC.